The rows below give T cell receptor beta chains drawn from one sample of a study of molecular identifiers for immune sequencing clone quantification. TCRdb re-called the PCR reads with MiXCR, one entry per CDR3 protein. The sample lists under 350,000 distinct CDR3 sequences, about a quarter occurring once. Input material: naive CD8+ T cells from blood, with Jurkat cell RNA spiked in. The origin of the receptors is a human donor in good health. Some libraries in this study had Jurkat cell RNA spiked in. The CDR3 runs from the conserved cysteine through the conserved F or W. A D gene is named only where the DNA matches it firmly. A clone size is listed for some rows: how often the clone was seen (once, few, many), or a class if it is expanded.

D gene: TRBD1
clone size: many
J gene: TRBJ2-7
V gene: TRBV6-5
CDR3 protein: CASSSGGYNEQYF
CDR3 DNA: TGTGCCAGCAGTTCAGGGGGTTACAACGAGCAGTACTTC

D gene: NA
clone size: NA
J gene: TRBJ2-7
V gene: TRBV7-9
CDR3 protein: CASSRETALYGQYF
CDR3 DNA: TGTGCCAGCAGCCGGGAGACAGCCCTCTACGGGCAGTACTTC

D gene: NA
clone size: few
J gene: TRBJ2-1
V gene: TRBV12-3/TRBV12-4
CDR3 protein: CASSETEPEQFF
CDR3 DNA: TGTGCCAGCAGCGAAACTGAGCCCGAGCAGTTCTTC

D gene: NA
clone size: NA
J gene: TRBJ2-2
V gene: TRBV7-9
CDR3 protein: CASSLLEKNTGELFF
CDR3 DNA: TGTGCCAGCAGCTTATTGGAGAAGAACACCGGGGAGCTGTTTTTT

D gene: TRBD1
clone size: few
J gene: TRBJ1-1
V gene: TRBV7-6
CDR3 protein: CASSMGQLNTEAFF
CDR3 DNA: TGTGCCAGCAGCATGGGACAGCTGAACACTGAAGCTTTCTTT

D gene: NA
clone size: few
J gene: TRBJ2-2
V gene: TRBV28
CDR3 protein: CASSRLAGELFF
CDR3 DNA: TGTGCCAGTTCTAGACTAGCCGGGGAGCTGTTTTTT

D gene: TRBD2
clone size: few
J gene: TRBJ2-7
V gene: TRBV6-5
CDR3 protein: CASSYGTSGDRSYEQYF
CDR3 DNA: TGTGCCAGCAGTTACGGGACTAGCGGGGACCGTAGCTACGAGCAGTACTTC

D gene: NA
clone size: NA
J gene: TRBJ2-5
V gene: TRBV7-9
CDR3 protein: CASSARIQETQYF
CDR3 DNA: TGTGCCAGCAGCGCCAGAATCCAAGAGACCCAGTACTTC

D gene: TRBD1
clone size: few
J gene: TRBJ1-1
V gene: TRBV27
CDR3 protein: CASSTLQGRMNTEAFF
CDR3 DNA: TGTGCCAGCAGTACTCTACAGGGGCGTATGAACACTGAAGCTTTCTTT

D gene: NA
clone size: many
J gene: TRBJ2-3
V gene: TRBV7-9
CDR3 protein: CASRDDRTFPDTQYF
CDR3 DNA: TGTGCCAGCAGGGACGATCGGACGTTCCCAGATACGCAGTATTTT

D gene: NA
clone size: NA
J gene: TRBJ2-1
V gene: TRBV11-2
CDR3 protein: CASSLEAYGNFNERFF
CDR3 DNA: TGTGCCAGCAGCTTAGAAGCCTACGGAAACTTTAATGAGCGGTTCTTC

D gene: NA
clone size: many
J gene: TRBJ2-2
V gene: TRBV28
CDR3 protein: CASSSWTGELFF
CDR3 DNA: TGTGCCAGCAGTTCATGGACCGGGGAGCTGTTTTTT

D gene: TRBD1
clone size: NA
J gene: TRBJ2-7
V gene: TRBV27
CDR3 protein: CASSFMGQGAYEQYF
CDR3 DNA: TGTGCCAGCAGTTTCATGGGACAGGGGGCCTACGAGCAGTACTTC

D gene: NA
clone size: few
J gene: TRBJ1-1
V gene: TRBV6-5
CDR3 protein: CASTKTERGEAFF
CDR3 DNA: TGTGCCAGCACCAAGACAGAGCGAGGTGAAGCTTTCTTT

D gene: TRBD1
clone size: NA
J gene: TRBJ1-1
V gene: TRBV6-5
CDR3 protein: CASRISQGAGTEAFF
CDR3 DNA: TGTGCCAGCAGGATCTCACAGGGGGCTGGAACTGAAGCTTTCTTT

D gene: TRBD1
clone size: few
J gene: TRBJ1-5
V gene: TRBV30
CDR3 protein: CAWSARDRAYQPQHF
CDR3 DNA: TGTGCCTGGAGTGCCCGGGACAGGGCCTATCAGCCCCAGCATTTT

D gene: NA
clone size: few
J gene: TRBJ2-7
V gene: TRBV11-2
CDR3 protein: CASSFLLASEQYF
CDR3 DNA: TGTGCCAGCAGCTTCCTCCTAGCGAGCGAGCAGTACTTC

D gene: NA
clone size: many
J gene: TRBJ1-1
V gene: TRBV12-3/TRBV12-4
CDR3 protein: CASSLTGSSEAFF
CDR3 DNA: TGTGCCAGCAGTTTAACGGGGAGCTCCGAAGCTTTCTTT

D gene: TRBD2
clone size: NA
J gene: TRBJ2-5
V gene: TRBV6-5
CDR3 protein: CASSFSSGEQETQYF
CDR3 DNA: TGTGCCAGCAGTTTCTCTAGCGGAGAACAAGAGACCCAGTACTTC

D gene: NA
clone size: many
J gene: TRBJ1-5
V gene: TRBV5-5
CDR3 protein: CASSPANMGINQPQHF
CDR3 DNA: TGTGCCAGCAGCCCGGCTAATATGGGGATCAATCAGCCCCAGCATTTT

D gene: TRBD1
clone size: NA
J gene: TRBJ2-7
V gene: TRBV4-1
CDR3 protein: CASSQVTGGWYEQYF
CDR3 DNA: TGCGCCAGCAGCCAAGTGACAGGGGGCTGGTACGAGCAGTACTTC

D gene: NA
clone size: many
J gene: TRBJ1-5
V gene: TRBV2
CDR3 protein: CASSELTPSSNQPQHF
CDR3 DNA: TGTGCCAGCAGTGAATTGACACCAAGCAGCAATCAGCCCCAGCATTTT

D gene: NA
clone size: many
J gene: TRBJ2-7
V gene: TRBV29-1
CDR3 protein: CSVAAAYEQYF
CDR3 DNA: TGCAGCGTTGCAGCAGCCTACGAGCAGTACTTC

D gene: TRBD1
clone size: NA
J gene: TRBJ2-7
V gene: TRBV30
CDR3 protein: CAWNGGTGDEQYF
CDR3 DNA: TGTGCCTGGAATGGGGGGACAGGGGACGAGCAGTACTTC

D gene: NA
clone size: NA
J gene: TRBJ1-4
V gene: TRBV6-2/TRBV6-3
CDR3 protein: CASSYLGTLDEKLYF
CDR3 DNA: TGTGCCAGCAGTTACCTGGGTACGCTTGATGAAAAACTGTATTTT

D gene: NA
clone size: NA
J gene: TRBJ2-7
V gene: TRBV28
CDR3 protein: CASSFRGKNEQYF
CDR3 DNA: TGTGCCAGCAGTTTCCGGGGGAAGAACGAGCAGTACTTC

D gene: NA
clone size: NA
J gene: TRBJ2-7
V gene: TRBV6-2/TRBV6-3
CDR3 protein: CASRRTRPYEQNF
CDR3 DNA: TGTGCCAGCCGTAGGACTCGCCCCTACGAGCAGAACTTC

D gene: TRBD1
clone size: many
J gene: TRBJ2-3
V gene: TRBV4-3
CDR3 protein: CASSQEGQRTDTQYF
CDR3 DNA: TGCGCCAGCAGCCAAGAGGGACAGCGCACAGATACGCAGTATTTT

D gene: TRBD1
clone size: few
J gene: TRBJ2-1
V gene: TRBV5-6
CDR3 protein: CASTERGQGIYNEQFF
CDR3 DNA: TGTGCCAGCACCGAAAGGGGACAGGGGATCTACAATGAGCAGTTCTTC

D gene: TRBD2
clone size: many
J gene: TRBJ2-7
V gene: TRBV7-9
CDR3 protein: CASNPSGRASYEQYF
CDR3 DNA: TGTGCCAGCAACCCTAGCGGGAGGGCATCCTACGAGCAGTACTTC

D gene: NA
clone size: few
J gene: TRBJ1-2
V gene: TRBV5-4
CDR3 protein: CASSLPQTNYGYTF
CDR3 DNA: TGTGCCAGCAGCTTGCCCCAGACTAACTATGGCTACACCTTC

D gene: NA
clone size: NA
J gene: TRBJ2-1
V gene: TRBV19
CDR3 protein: CVSRLGYNEQFF
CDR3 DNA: TGTGTCAGTAGACTAGGTTACAATGAGCAGTTCTTC

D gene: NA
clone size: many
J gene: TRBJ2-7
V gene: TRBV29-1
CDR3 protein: CSVEAGTYEQYF
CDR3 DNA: TGCAGCGTTGAAGCAGGGACATACGAGCAGTACTTC

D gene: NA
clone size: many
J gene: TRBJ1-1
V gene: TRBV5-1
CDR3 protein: CASSGGQMDTEAFF
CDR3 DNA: TGCGCCAGCAGCGGCGGACAGATGGACACTGAAGCTTTCTTT

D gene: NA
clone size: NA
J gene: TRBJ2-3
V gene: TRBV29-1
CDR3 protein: CSVEVPPGTSTDTQYF
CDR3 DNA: TGCAGCGTTGAAGTACCCCCAGGAACAAGCACAGATACGCAGTATTTT

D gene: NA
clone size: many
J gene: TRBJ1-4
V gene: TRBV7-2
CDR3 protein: CASSLDSATGRTSVFF
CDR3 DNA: TGTGCCAGCAGCTTAGATTCCGCGACAGGTAGAACGTCAGTATTTTTT

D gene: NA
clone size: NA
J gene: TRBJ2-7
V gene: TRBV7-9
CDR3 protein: CASSTKTQAYGQYF
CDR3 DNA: TGTGCCAGCAGCACGAAGACACAGGCCTACGGGCAGTACTTC

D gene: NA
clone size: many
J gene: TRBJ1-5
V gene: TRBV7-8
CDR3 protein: CASSFEGNSNQPQHF
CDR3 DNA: TGTGCCAGCAGCTTTGAGGGGAATAGCAATCAGCCCCAGCATTTT

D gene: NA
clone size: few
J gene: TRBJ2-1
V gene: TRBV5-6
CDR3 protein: CASSSGRVSYYNEQFF
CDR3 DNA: TGTGCCAGCAGCTCCGGTCGGGTTAGCTACTACAATGAGCAGTTCTTC

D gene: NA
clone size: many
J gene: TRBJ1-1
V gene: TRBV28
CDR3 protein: CASRGGAEAFF
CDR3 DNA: TGTGCCAGCAGGGGGGGGGCTGAAGCTTTCTTT

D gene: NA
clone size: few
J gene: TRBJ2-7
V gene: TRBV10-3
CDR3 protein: CAITDSARGGYEQYF
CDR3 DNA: TGTGCCATCACCGACAGCGCCCGAGGCGGGTACGAGCAGTACTTC

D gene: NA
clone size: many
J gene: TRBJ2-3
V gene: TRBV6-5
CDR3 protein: CASMGGDTQYF
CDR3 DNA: TGTGCCAGCATGGGGGGAGATACGCAGTATTTT

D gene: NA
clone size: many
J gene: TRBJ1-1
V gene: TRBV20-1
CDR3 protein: CSARSVPEAFF
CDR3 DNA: TGCAGTGCTAGATCGGTACCTGAAGCTTTCTTT

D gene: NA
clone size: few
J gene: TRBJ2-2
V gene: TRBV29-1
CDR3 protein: CSVEDRSGLGANTGELFF
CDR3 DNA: TGCAGCGTTGAAGATCGGTCAGGGTTGGGTGCGAACACCGGGGAGCTGTTTTTT

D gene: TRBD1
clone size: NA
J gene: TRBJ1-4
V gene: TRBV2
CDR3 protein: CASWTPGQGLDEKLFF
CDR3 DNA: TGTGCCAGCTGGACCCCGGGACAGGGACTGGACGAAAAACTGTTTTTT